These T cell receptor beta chains were read from a single sample in a study of CD4 and CD8 cells across lung adenocarcinoma regions. TCRdb reprocessed the PCR reads with MiXCR, giving one entry per CDR3 protein. The table shows over 9,500 distinct CDR3 sequences, with less than 70% occurring only once. The sequenced sample was CD8+ T cells from the margin of a lung tumor. These receptor sequences come from a female donor with lung adenocarcinoma. The CD4 and CD8 labels of this study may be unreliable. Each CDR3 is given without its conserved first and last residue. The order of the fields is CDR3 length, V gene, CDR3 protein.

cdr3_length: 12
v_call: TRBV6-1
cdr3_aa: ASQYSGSTDTQY

cdr3_length: 14
v_call: TRBV6-1
cdr3_aa: ASRGTGGYGTDTQY

cdr3_length: 13
v_call: TRBV27
cdr3_aa: ASSLKGVPYNEQF

cdr3_length: 11
v_call: TRBV6-4
cdr3_aa: ASSDSDTDTQY

cdr3_length: 16
v_call: TRBV4-1
cdr3_aa: ASSQADGAGGSKDIQY

cdr3_length: 12
v_call: TRBV6-5
cdr3_aa: ASSPSRSNQPQH

cdr3_length: 13
v_call: TRBV6-1
cdr3_aa: ASSASQGSGQPQH

cdr3_length: 14
v_call: TRBV6-1
cdr3_aa: ASSATGLPTTDTQY

cdr3_length: 11
v_call: TRBV27
cdr3_aa: ASSVLGTPDQY

cdr3_length: 14
v_call: TRBV6-1
cdr3_aa: ASRPSGRRDTETQY

cdr3_length: 15
v_call: TRBV28
cdr3_aa: ASSLSTVTPWIYEQY

cdr3_length: 13
v_call: TRBV6-5
cdr3_aa: CSVPGRGAKDIQY

cdr3_length: 14
v_call: TRBV7-2
cdr3_aa: ASSSAAVWAKDTQY

cdr3_length: 10
v_call: TRBV7-2
cdr3_aa: ASSSRTDTQY

cdr3_length: 16
v_call: TRBV6-1
cdr3_aa: ASRGAGGGARGTETQY

cdr3_length: 15
v_call: TRBV11-1
cdr3_aa: ASSSPAGTRAQGEQF

cdr3_length: 18
v_call: TRBV12-3/TRBV12-4
cdr3_aa: ASSLRGLAGGGSPYNEQY

cdr3_length: 14
v_call: TRBV6-1
cdr3_aa: ASSESPGQGYEEQF

cdr3_length: 12
v_call: TRBV6-1
cdr3_aa: AGQGGRDKDTQY

cdr3_length: 15
v_call: TRBV4-2
cdr3_aa: ASSQSTSGDPGETQY

cdr3_length: 13
v_call: TRBV4-1
cdr3_aa: ASSQIEGGWETQY

cdr3_length: 11
v_call: TRBV10-2
cdr3_aa: AAGPGATDTQY

cdr3_length: 13
v_call: TRBV6-1
cdr3_aa: ASSEGTGGYNEQF

cdr3_length: 15
v_call: TRBV10-1
cdr3_aa: ASSESPTGGMNTEAF

cdr3_length: 13
v_call: TRBV5-6
cdr3_aa: ASSLEWGAGEKLF

cdr3_length: 12
v_call: TRBV4-1
cdr3_aa: ASSPSTSYNEQF

cdr3_length: 12
v_call: TRBV28
cdr3_aa: ASSRPGSVETQY

cdr3_length: 10
v_call: TRBV10-3
cdr3_aa: VMSSDAETQY

cdr3_length: 13
v_call: TRBV27
cdr3_aa: ASSLGVRAKNMQY

cdr3_length: 13
v_call: TRBV6-1
cdr3_aa: ASSTSAPGTDTQY

cdr3_length: 14
v_call: TRBV12-3/TRBV12-4
cdr3_aa: ASSPPRAGGRDTQY

cdr3_length: 12
v_call: TRBV10-2
cdr3_aa: ASSSGPPTDTQY

cdr3_length: 14
v_call: TRBV10-3
cdr3_aa: AISPLLAGNTDTQY

cdr3_length: 11
v_call: TRBV6-1
cdr3_aa: ASSDSYNSPLH

cdr3_length: 12
v_call: TRBV6-1
cdr3_aa: ASTPDGGWQPQH

cdr3_length: 14
v_call: TRBV7-8
cdr3_aa: ASSLDWRGGYNEQF

cdr3_length: 13
v_call: TRBV6-1
cdr3_aa: ARGRGGSVPDTQY

cdr3_length: 12
v_call: TRBV6-1
cdr3_aa: ASNQLAGGKEQF

cdr3_length: 13
v_call: TRBV6-1
cdr3_aa: ASRRGRCAKNMQY

cdr3_length: 13
v_call: TRBV4-1
cdr3_aa: ASSQDEGGTYEQY

cdr3_length: 14
v_call: TRBV6-1
cdr3_aa: ASSEFNRVKSHEQY

cdr3_length: 13
v_call: TRBV27
cdr3_aa: ASSALAGSGNEQF

cdr3_length: 14
v_call: TRBV25-1
cdr3_aa: ASRGLGGQGPDTQY

cdr3_length: 13
v_call: TRBV27
cdr3_aa: ASSGTQVAKNIQY

cdr3_length: 13
v_call: TRBV6-1
cdr3_aa: ASTGGGLGTGELF